These 16 T cell receptor gamma chains originate from one sample sequenced in a study of γδ T cells in repeated Plasmodium falciparum infection (TCRdb year 2021). For bulk TCR repertoire analysis, Vgamma9/Vdelta2+ and Vdelta2-negative gammadelta T cell populations were isolated by flow sorting from peripheral blood mononuclear cells. Libraries came from multiplex PCR. TCRdb names Illumina MiSeq as the instrument used. TCRdb reanalyzed the public reads with the CATT caller, and identical DNA sequences were merged afterwards. This sample lists around 27,000 gamma-chain clones; roughly 1.4% were detected once. The top ten clonotypes cover approximately 20% of the sample. Sequenced: gamma-delta T cells from blood. The receptors here all came from a pool of human donors (malaria-infected and uninfected, not separated).

Concerning this clone: The protein that TCRdb holds for this DNA derives from a much larger clone and differs from the translated DNA at residue 5, which likely indicates a read error; the protein shown here is translated from the DNA. V gene TRGV9 combines with J gene TRGJ1 or TRGJ2. The J gene, absent from TCRdb, was called here by matching the DNA to germline. CDR3 size: 13 residues. Germline assignment: CDR1 GITISATS and CDR2 ISYDGTV (reference sequence). The CDR3 protein is CALWGVHGYKKLF. The CDR3 DNA is TGTGCCTTGTGGGGGGTGCATGGATATAAGAAACTCTTT.

This clone was picked up many times. The translation of this DNA and the TCRdb protein of a much larger clone differ at residue 9, probably owing to a read error; the protein shown here is translated from the DNA. The chain recombines TRGV9 with TRGJ1 or TRGJ2. TCRdb leaves out the J gene; it was filled in here by matching the DNA to germline. Germline V lookup: CDR1 GITISATS, CDR2 ISYDGTV (reference sequence). Unmatched junction bases numbered 12, after V lost 1 base and J lost 12 bases. This CDR3 is 13 amino acids long. The CDR3 region is CALWEVCGSGKLF. The CDR3 nucleotides are TGTGCCTTGTGGGAGGTCTGTGGGAGCGGGAAACTCTTT.

This clone occurred a few times. This DNA's translation and the protein TCRdb lists, from a much larger clone, do not match at residues 8 and 9, likely due to a read error; the protein shown is translated from the DNA. The J gene has no call, while the V gene is TRGV3. The CDR3 runs 13 residues. Per the germline V gene, CDR1 is VTNTFY and CDR2 is YDVSTARD (reference sequence). CDR3 DNA sequence: TGTGCCACCTGGGACAGGCCGGTGGTAAGAAAACTCTTT. This codes for CATWDRPVVRKLF.

This clone was counted many times. TCRdb shows a much larger clone's protein in place of this DNA's translation, and the two differ at residue 8, likely through a read error; the protein shown is translated from the DNA. V usage is TRGV4 and J usage is TRGJ1 or TRGJ2. The J gene is absent in TCRdb and was assigned here via DNA matching to germline. The CDR3 sequence is 11 residues long. Germline V gene sequence: CDR1 EGSTGY, CDR2 YDSYTSSV. The junction had 8 bases not matched to a gene; V was cut back by 3 bases and J by 12 bases. The CDR3 DNA reads TGTGCCACCTGGGATAAGGATAGGAAACTCTTT. It yields the protein CATWDKDRKLF.

This clone was counted at least ten times. This DNA translates differently at residue 11 from the TCRdb protein, which is that of a much larger clone; a read error is likely, and the protein shown is the DNA's own translation. The CDR3, as DNA: TGTGCCACCTGGGACAGGCGGGGTTATAAGAGACTCTTT. This gives the protein CATWDRRGYKRLF. V and J are TRGV3 and TRGJ1 or TRGJ2. The CDR3 has 13 residues. CDR1 and CDR2 (germline): VTNTFY, YDVSTARD (reference sequence).

The CDR3 nucleotides are TGTGCCACCTGGGACAGGGGTACTGGGAAGAAACTCTTT. This sequence encodes CATWDRGTGKKLF. The chain combines TRGV3 with TRGJ1 or TRGJ2. Germline matching of the DNA provided the J gene here, since TCRdb leaves it blank. The J segment lost 10 bases and the V segment lost 0 bases, leaving 9 bases of the junction unmatched. Looked up from germline, CDR1 is VTNTFY and CDR2 is YDVSTARD (reference sequence). The CDR3 extends over 13 amino acids.

Notes on this clone: With only one base between it and a far larger clone, this is likely a read error. The identical CDR3 is also encoded by other nucleotide sequences in the sample. The chain employs TRGV9 and TRGJ1 or TRGJ2. In the absence of a J gene in TCRdb, the DNA was matched to germline to assign it here. This CDR3 has 14 residues. CDR1 is GITISATS, CDR2 ISYDGTV, per germline (reference sequence). J lost 7 bases, V lost 3 bases, and 12 bases had no gene match. In nucleotides, the CDR3 is TGTGCCTTGTGGGAGTCCCCAACTTACTATAAGAAACTCTTT. This translates into CALWESPTYYKKLF.

As for this clone: TCRdb's protein for this DNA is that of a much larger clone and differs from the translation at residue 7, likely a read error; the protein shown is the DNA translation. This chain connects TRGV2 to TRGJ1 or TRGJ2. The J gene, not given by TCRdb, was assigned here from a germline match of the nucleotide sequence. The junction had 8 bases not matched to a gene; V was cut back by 0 bases and J by 12 bases. CDR1 EGSNGY and CDR2 YDSYNSKV come from the germline V gene. This CDR3 has 12 amino acids. The CDR3 DNA reads as TGTGCCACCTGGGACGGGACAACGTTGAAACTCTTT. Translation: CATWDGTTLKLF.

The table lists this clone with a few counts. For this DNA, TCRdb reports the protein of a much larger clone, which diverges at residue 3, most likely from a read error; the protein presented here is translated directly from the DNA. V and J are TRGV9 and TRGJ1 or TRGJ2. The J gene, left out of TCRdb, was set here by checking the DNA against germline. CDR3 size: 14 residues. The germline V gene has CDR1 GITISATS and CDR2 ISYDGTV (reference sequence). This chain's CDR3 is CAMWEAYFYYKKLF. DNA for the CDR3: TGTGCCATGTGGGAGGCATACTTTTATTATAAGAAACTCTTT.

This clone was seen only a few times. A much more abundant neighbour one base away suggests this may be a read error. V usage is TRGV4 and J usage is TRGJ1 or TRGJ2. No J gene was available from TCRdb, and it was assigned here by a germline match of the DNA. The CDR3 loop spans 13 amino acids. Germline V gene sequence: CDR1 EGSTGY, CDR2 YDSYTSSV. The CDR3 here is CAPWGGGYYKKLF. The CDR3 region has the DNA TGTGCCCCCTGGGGGGGGGGTTATTATAAGAAACTCTTT.

The sample holds many counts of this clone. TCRdb's entry gives the protein of a much larger clone, which mismatches this DNA's translation at residue 3, likely from a read error; the protein reported here is translated from the DNA. The V call is TRGV4, the J call TRGJ1 or TRGJ2. TCRdb carries no J gene annotation; the J gene was assigned here by matching the DNA with germline. In germline, CDR1 is EGSTGY, CDR2 YDSYTSSV. The CDR3 is 11 residues long. DNA for the CDR3: TGTGCCGCCTGGGATTTGTATAAGAAACTCTTT. This gives the protein CAAWDLYKKLF.

This clone was seen at least ten times. TCRdb lists the protein of a much larger clone for this DNA, which differs at residue 8, so this is likely a read error; the protein given here is translated from the DNA itself. The chain recombines TRGV9 with TRGJ1 or TRGJ2. TCRdb records no J gene; here it was assigned by comparing the DNA to germline. Germline V CDR1 and CDR2: GITISATS, ISYDGTV (reference sequence). V shed 1 base and J 6 bases; nucleotides not matched to a gene: 6. This CDR3 contains 13 residues. The DNA of the CDR3 is TGTGCCTTGTGGGAGGTCGGGAGTTATAAGAAACTCTTT. It codes for CALWEVGSYKKLF.

This clone was counted at least ten times. The chain employs TRGV9 and TRGJ1 or TRGJ2. Germline V gene lookup returns CDR1 GITISATS and CDR2 ISYDGTV (reference sequence). The CDR3 is 12 residues long. With V trimmed by 5 bases and J by 3 bases, 4 bases remained unmatched. CDR3 DNA: TGTGCCTTGTGGGCCTTTTATTATAAGAAACTCTTT. Its protein is CALWAFYYKKLF.

Judged by abundance, this clone is medium-sized. The chain combines TRGV8 with TRGJP1. In germline, CDR1 is VENAVY, CDR2 YDSYNSRV. The CDR3 extends over 14 amino acids. J was trimmed by 0 bases and V by 5 bases; bases with no gene match: 3. For the CDR3, the DNA is TGTGCCACCTGGGGCAATACCACTGGTTGGTTCAAGATATTT. Amino acid sequence: CATWGNTTGWFKIF.

In its sample, this clone was seen many times. TCRdb assigns this DNA the protein of a much larger clone, which departs from its translation at residue 12; this likely reflects a read error, and the protein shown comes from translating the DNA. CDR3 region: CATWDRPPGYKNLF. The CDR3 nucleotides are TGTGCCACCTGGGACAGGCCCCCGGGGTATAAGAATCTCTTT. The rearrangement joins TRGV5 to TRGJ1 or TRGJ2. The CDR3 length is 14 residues. CDR1 and CDR2 (germline): VINAFY, YDVSNSKD.

Points on this clone: The TCRdb protein comes from a much larger clone and disagrees with this DNA's translation at residue 3, likely due to a read error; the protein given here is derived from the DNA. This chain connects TRGV5 to TRGJ1 or TRGJ2. CDR1 is VINAFY, CDR2 YDVSNSKD, per germline. CDR3 length: 13 amino acids. CDR3: CAPWDRHHYKKLF. In DNA, the CDR3 is TGTGCCCCCTGGGACAGGCACCATTATAAGAAACTCTTT.